Shown below are 21 T cell receptor beta chains from a single sample sequenced in a study of post-analysis software for immune sequencing data. Overall study results and limits: Controls showed lower frequencies than patients for a few TRBV segments, and TRBV5-6, TRBV5-1 and TRBV20-1 were among these.

These TCRs' antigens remain unknown. Every TCR beta cDNA library bore unique molecular identifiers. One entry per CDR3 protein, called by TCRdb with MiXCR from the PCR reads. This repertoire shows approximately 630,000 distinct CDR3 sequences, 55% to 60% found once; its top ten account for over 9%. Specimen: blood. Source of these receptors: a girl under 10 years old with multiple sclerosis.

The rearrangement joins TRBV21-1 to TRBJ1-2. TRBV21-1 is a pseudogene locus. The CDR3 spans 11 residues. The chain's CDR3 is CASGGEKGYTF. CDR3 DNA: TGTGCCAGCGGCGGTGAGAAAGGCTACACCTTC.

V is TRBV27 and J is TRBJ1-2; tentatively, D is TRBD1 (6 bases). The germline gives CDR1 MNHEY, CDR2 SMNVEV (reference sequence). V lost 3 bases and J 8 bases, leaving 13 bases between the germline ends. The CDR3 has 13 amino acids. The chain's CDR3 is CASSFRRGGGYTF. The CDR3 nucleotides are TGTGCCAGCAGTTTCCGCAGGGGCGGCGGCTACACCTTC.

This rearrangement joins TRBV20-1 to TRBJ2-5, with 9 bases lining up with TRBD2. The CDR3 sequence is 16 residues long. V trimming: 6 bases; J trimming: 5 bases; junction bases outside the gene matches: 16. Germline CDR1 and CDR2: DFQATT and SNEGSKA (reference sequence). This CDR3 reads CSAKKVGLAIGETQYF. The CDR3 region has the DNA TGCAGTGCAAAGAAGGTCGGACTAGCGATAGGGGAGACCCAGTACTTC.

The rearrangement links TRBV20-1 to TRBJ2-6, with 12 bases lining up with TRBD1. CDR3 length equals 19 residues. V lost 0 bases to trimming and J lost 2 bases; unmatched junction nucleotides: 8. Per germline, CDR1 DFQATT and CDR2 SNEGSKA (reference sequence). CDR3 bases: TGCAGTGCTAGAGATCGCCGGGACAGGGGGCAAGCTGGGGCCAACGTCCTGACTTTC. This translates into CSARDRRDRGQAGANVLTF.

The rearrangement links TRBV3-1 to TRBJ2-7, with 11 bases matching TRBD2. With 6 bases clipped from V and 4 bases from J, the junction kept 8 bases outside the gene matches. The CDR3 extends over 15 amino acids. Germline CDR1 is LGHDT and CDR2 is YNNKEL (reference sequence). In nucleotides, the CDR3 is TGTGCCAGCAGTACATCACTAGCGGGAGCGTACGAGCAGTACTTC. Protein: CASSTSLAGAYEQYF.

The V gene is TRBV20-1, the J gene TRBJ1-5; D is unresolved. Trimming took off 6 bases at V and 6 bases at J, with 12 bases between the two ends. From germline, CDR1 is DFQATT and CDR2 SNEGSKA (reference sequence). The CDR3 is 12 amino acids. In DNA form, the CDR3 reads TGCAGTGCCAAATCGGGGATTCAGCCCCAGCATTTT. This sequence encodes CSAKSGIQPQHF.

The gene calls are TRBV28 and TRBJ2-1; 13 bases match TRBD2. The CDR3 is made up of 14 amino acids. J lost 12 bases, V lost 6 bases, and 8 bases had no gene match. Germline lookup yields CDR1 MDHEN and CDR2 SYDVKM. CDR3 nucleotide sequence: TGTGCCAGCAGAACTAGCGGGAGGGGCGGTGGGCAGTTCTTC. It codes for CASRTSGRGGGQFF.

V usage is TRBV20-1 and J usage is TRBJ2-5; D is ambiguous. V was trimmed by 0 bases and J by 5 bases, leaving 7 bases between them. Germline V gives CDR1 DFQATT, CDR2 SNEGSKA (reference sequence). This CDR3 is 12 amino acids long. The CDR3 here is CSARDLSETQYF. In DNA, the CDR3 is TGCAGTGCTAGAGATCTCTCGGAGACCCAGTACTTC.

The rearrangement uses TRBV6-2 or TRBV6-3 and TRBJ2-1; 11 nucleotides align to TRBD2. This CDR3 has 13 amino acids. CDR1 is MNHEY and CDR2 is SVGEGT in the germline V gene. V trimming: 6 bases; J trimming: 6 bases; junction bases outside the gene matches: 1. The CDR3 DNA follows: TGTGCCAGCAGACTAGCGGGGGTCAATGAGCAGTTCTTC. Protein: CASRLAGVNEQFF.

This clonotype occurred once. This chain connects TRBV10-3 to TRBJ2-6; D not certain. V shed 4 bases and J shed 0 bases, with 4 bases lying between them. Germline lookup yields CDR1 ENHRY and CDR2 SYGVKD. The CDR3 sequence is 14 residues long. The CDR3 sequence: CAISGTSGANVLTF. DNA for the CDR3: TGTGCCATCAGTGGGACCTCTGGGGCCAACGTCCTGACTTTC.

The chain combines TRBV9 with TRBJ2-1, with 7 positions matching TRBD1. CDR3 length: 13 residues. Germline values: CDR1 SGDLS, CDR2 YYNGEE. J lost 2 bases, V lost 6 bases, and 2 bases had no gene match. DNA of the CDR3: TGTGCCAGCACAGACAGGGCCTACAATGAGCAGTTCTTC. Translated, it gives CASTDRAYNEQFF.

This clonotype has a handful of counts. The chain has TRBV27 and TRBJ1-2; 8 nucleotides line up with TRBD1. CDR3 size: 15 residues. Germline V gene data show CDR1 as MNHEY and CDR2 as SMNVEV (reference sequence). Trimming cost V 2 bases and J 7 bases; bases outside gene matches: 9. CDR3 sequence: CASSLVQGAIGGYTF. The CDR3 nucleotides are TGTGCCAGCAGTTTAGTTCAGGGGGCAATTGGTGGCTACACCTTC.

The CDR3 is CASSLNPLNEQFF. The CDR3 bases are TGTGCCAGCAGCCTCAACCCCCTCAATGAGCAGTTCTTC. The V and J genes are TRBV7-6 and TRBJ2-1; no reliable D call. The V end lost 5 bases, the J end lost 6 bases, and 11 bases lay between the germline ends. The CDR3 is 13 amino acids. Germline V gives CDR1 SGHVS, CDR2 FNYEAQ.

The gene calls are TRBV20-1 and TRBJ1-5; D may be TRBD1 (5 bases). The CDR3 has 15 residues. Trimming left V 4 bases short and J 3 bases short, with 16 bases between. Germline V gene sequence: CDR1 DFQATT, CDR2 SNEGSKA (reference sequence). The CDR3 DNA reads as TGCAGTGCTAAGGAAACGGGGGAGATCAATCAGCCCCAGCATTTT. It encodes CSAKETGEINQPQHF.

This chain uses TRBV11-2 with TRBJ1-4, with D tentatively TRBD1 (6 bases). CDR3 length equals 17 residues. Germline CDR1 reads SGHAT; CDR2 reads FQNNGV. The V and J ends lost 3 bases and 4 bases respectively, with 18 bases between them. The CDR3 here is CASSLGTVTGLNEKLFF. The CDR3 nucleotides are TGTGCCAGCAGCTTGGGTACCGTGACAGGTCTTAATGAAAAACTGTTTTTT. Drawing the rest from reference TRBV11-2 and TRBJ1-4, the complete variable domain is EAGVAQSPRYKIIEKRQSVAFWCNPISGHATLYWYQQILGQGPKLLIQFQNNGVVDDSQLPKDRFSAERLKGVDSTLKIQPAKLEDSAVYLCASSLGTVTGLNEKLFFGSGTQLSVL.

This rearrangement joins TRBV6-1 to TRBJ1-3; weak D call: TRBD1 (6 bases). V lost 2 bases and J lost 4, with 15 bases in between. The CDR3 is made up of 16 amino acids. The V gene's germline CDR1 is MNHNS and CDR2 SASEGT. CDR3 loop: CASSEYDRRYGNTIYF. CDR3 DNA: TGTGCCAGCAGTGAATACGACAGGAGATACGGAAACACCATATATTTT.

The chain employs TRBV9 and TRBJ2-1, with D perhaps TRBD2 (6 bases). The CDR3 sequence is 13 residues long. V was trimmed by 2 bases and J by 5 bases, leaving 8 bases between them. Germline assignment: CDR1 SGDLS and CDR2 YYNGEE. In DNA, the CDR3 is TGTGCCAGCAGCGTTAGCGGCCACAATGAGCAGTTCTTC. Protein product: CASSVSGHNEQFF.

The rearrangement joins TRBV5-1 to TRBJ2-7, with D possibly TRBD1 on 6 matching bases. The CDR3 is made up of 14 amino acids. Germline V gene sequence: CDR1 SGHRS, CDR2 YFSETQ. Deletions cut 8 bases from V and 4 bases from J, with 19 bases between. CDR3 in DNA: TGCGCCAGTAAACTCACGGGACATTTATACGAGCAGTACTTC. This sequence encodes CASKLTGHLYEQYF.

CDR3 sequence (DNA): TGTGCCAGCAGCCCTTACTCGACTAGCGGGGGGGCCAAGTTCTTC. Its translation: CASSPYSTSGGAKFF. The chain carries TRBV12-3 or TRBV12-4 and TRBJ2-1; 14 bases fit TRBD2. The CDR3 contains 15 residues. V was pared by 6 bases and J by 14 bases, with 12 bases of the junction left unmatched.

This chain links TRBV29-1 with TRBJ2-1; 11 nucleotides agree with TRBD2. Germline V gene sequence: CDR1 SQVTM, CDR2 ANQGSEA. With 5 bases clipped from V and 8 bases from J, the junction kept 11 bases outside the gene matches. The CDR3 is made up of 15 amino acids. In DNA, the CDR3 is TGCAGCGTTTTCCGGATAGCGGGAGGGAGCGATGAGCAGTTCTTC. Translating it yields CSVFRIAGGSDEQFF.

The chain combines TRBV24-1 with TRBJ1-2; 7 nucleotides line up with TRBD1. Germline loops: CDR1 KGHDR, CDR2 SFDVKD. V shed 3 bases, J shed 3 bases, and the junction held 3 bases outside the gene matches. The CDR3 sequence is 14 residues long. CDR3 sequence: CATSDIGTDYGYTF. The DNA of the CDR3 is TGTGCCACCAGTGATATAGGGACAGACTATGGCTACACCTTC.